This entry concerns a single TCR beta chain. Repertoires were generated with immunoSEQ multiplex PCR, while TCRdb's copy carries only in-frame clones and drops some. This sample has approximately 390,000 clones; roughly 86% occur once, and the top ten carry 2% to 2.5%. The data were taken from a study of blood T cell repertoires in COVID-19. Study overall: The analysed material was cDNA or gDNA that came from T cells, B-cell-depleted T cells, or PBMCs.

V was pared by 6 bases and J by 3 bases, with 8 bases of the junction left unmatched. Looked up from germline, CDR1 is ENHRY and CDR2 is SYGVKD. The CDR3 has 16 residues. In Seattle, patients joined the study during active infection and were tracked longitudinally. The sample was peripheral blood. This chain connects TRBV10-3 to TRBJ2-3; 11 positions match TRBD2. This TCR came from a woman in her fifties or sixties with COVID-19, enrolled during active disease. Here the CDR3 reads CAISPTSGESTDTQYF. The CDR3 DNA is TGTGCCATCAGCCCGACTAGCGGGGAGTCTACAGATACGCAGTATTTT.